The present T cell receptor beta chain was sequenced within a study of graft-versus-host responses after intestinal transplantation. Study overall: Among the recipients, transplants were multivisceral, liver-intestinal, or isolated intestinal. Once they had received anti-thymocyte globulin induction, all recipients took tacrolimus and steroids for about 3 years. Overall study findings and caveats: There was an association between peak levels of circulating GvH clones and early post-transplant HvG declines.

The germline V gene encodes CDR1 SEHNR and CDR2 FQNEAQ (reference sequence). This CDR3 is built from 13 residues. Trimming cost V 5 bases and J 2 bases, with 10 bases left between them. Sequencing used immunoSEQ multiplex PCR; TCRdb keeps in-frame clones, though not all of them. This sample has roughly 99,000 clones; around 90% occur once, and the top ten carry around 0.067%. This clone has only one observation. Its cognate antigen is unknown. This clonotype was obtained from a human donor who was the organ donor for an intestinal transplant. The chain links TRBV7-9 to TRBJ2-7; D remains ambiguous. The material sequenced was unstimulated CD8+ T cells sorted from spleen or lymph node cells, taken before transplant. The CDR3 sequence is CASSPVDTYEQYF. Written as DNA, the CDR3 is TGTGCCAGCAGCCCCGTTGACACCTACGAGCAGTACTTC. Complete variable domain (other parts from reference TRBV7-9 and TRBJ2-7): DTGVSQNPRHKITKRGQNVTFRCDPISEHNRLYWYRQTLGQGPEFLTYFQNEAQLEKSRLLSDRFSAERPKGSFSTLEIQRTEQGDSAMYLCASSPVDTYEQYFGPGTRLTVT.